The sequence of this T cell receptor beta chain was determined in a study of blood T cells in healthy people across ages. Study conclusions and caveats: Higher diversity, along with more naive CD4+ cells, distinguished long-lived donors from aged donors.

CDR3 length: 15 amino acids. Germline CDR1 and CDR2: SGHVS and FQNEAQ. This clonotype was seen more than once but under ten times. Its target is not known. A single base separates this from a much larger clone, so it may be a read error. Together with a sample-barcoded 5' primer, a J-beta primer mix was included in a second PCR lasting 7 to 11 cycles. Every sample gave at least 3 million paired-end reads containing CDR3. MiXCR, applied by TCRdb to the 5' RACE reads, yields one record per CDR3 protein. Seen here are 250,000 to 300,000 distinct CDR3 sequences, 27% observed once, and the top ten hold about 30%.

Sequencing was carried out using blood. V gene TRBV7-8 combines with J gene TRBJ1-4, with 8 bases that match TRBD1. The sequence derives from a woman in her 70s in good health. The CDR3 loop reads CTSSFDRGIDEKLFF. CDR3 bases: TGTACCAGCAGTTTCGACAGGGGTATCGATGAAAAACTGTTTTTT.